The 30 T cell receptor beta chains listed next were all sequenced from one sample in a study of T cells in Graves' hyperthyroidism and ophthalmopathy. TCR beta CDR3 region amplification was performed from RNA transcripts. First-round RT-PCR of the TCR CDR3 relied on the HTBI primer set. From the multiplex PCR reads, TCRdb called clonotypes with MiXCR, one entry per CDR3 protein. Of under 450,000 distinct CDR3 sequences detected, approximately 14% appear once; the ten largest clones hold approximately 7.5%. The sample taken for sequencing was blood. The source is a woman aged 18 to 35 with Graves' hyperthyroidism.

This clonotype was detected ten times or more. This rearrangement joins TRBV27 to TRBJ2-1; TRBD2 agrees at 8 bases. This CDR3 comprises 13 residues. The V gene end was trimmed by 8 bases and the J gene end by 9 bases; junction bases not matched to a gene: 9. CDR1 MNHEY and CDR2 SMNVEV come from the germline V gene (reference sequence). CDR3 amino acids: CASRAGGVSEQFF. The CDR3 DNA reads TGTGCCAGCCGGGCGGGAGGAGTTAGTGAGCAGTTCTTC.

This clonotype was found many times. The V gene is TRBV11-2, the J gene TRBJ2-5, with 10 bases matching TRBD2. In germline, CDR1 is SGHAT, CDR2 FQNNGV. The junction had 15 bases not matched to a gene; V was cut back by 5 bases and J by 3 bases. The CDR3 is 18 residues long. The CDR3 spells CASSPRVPGLALKETQYF. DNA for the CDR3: TGTGCCAGCAGCCCCCGAGTTCCGGGACTAGCGTTAAAAGAGACCCAGTACTTC.

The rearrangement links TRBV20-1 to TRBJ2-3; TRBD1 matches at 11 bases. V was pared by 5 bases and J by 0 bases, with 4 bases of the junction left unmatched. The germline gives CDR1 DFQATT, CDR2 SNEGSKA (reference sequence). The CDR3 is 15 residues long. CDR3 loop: CSAEGQGASTDTQYF. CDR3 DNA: TGCAGTGCTGAAGGACAGGGGGCCAGCACAGATACGCAGTATTTT.

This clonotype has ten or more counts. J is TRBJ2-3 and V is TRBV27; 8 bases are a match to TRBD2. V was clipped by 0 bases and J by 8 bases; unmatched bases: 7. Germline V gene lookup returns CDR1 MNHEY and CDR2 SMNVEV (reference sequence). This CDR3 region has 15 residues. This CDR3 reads CASSLSGTSGGTQYF. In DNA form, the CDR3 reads TGTGCCAGCAGTTTATCGGGGACTAGTGGTGGTACGCAGTATTTT.

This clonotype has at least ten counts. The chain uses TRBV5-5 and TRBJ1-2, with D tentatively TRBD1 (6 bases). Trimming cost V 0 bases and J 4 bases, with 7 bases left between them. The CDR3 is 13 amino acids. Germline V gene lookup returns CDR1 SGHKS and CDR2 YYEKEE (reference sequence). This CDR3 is CASSLETGYGYTF. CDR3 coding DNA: TGTGCCAGCAGCTTGGAGACAGGCTATGGCTACACCTTC.

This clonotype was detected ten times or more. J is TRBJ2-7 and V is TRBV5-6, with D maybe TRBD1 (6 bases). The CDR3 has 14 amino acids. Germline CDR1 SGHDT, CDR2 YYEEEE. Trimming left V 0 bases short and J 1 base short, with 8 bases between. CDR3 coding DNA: TGTGCCAGCAGCTTGGTACAGGGATCCTACGAGCAGTACTTC. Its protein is CASSLVQGSYEQYF.

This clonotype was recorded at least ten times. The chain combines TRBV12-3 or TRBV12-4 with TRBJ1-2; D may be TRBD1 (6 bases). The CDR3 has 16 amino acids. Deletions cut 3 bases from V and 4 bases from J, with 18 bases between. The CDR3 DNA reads TGTGCCAGCAGTTTCGGGGACTACAGGGTCGTCTATGGCTACACCTTC. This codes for CASSFGDYRVVYGYTF.

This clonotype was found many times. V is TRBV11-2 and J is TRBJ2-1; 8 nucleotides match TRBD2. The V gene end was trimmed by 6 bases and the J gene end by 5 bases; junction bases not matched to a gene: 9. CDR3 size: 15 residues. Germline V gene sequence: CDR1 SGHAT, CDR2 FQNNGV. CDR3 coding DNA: TGTGCCAGCAGTCCCAGCGGGAGTAGCGACAATGAGCAGTTCTTC. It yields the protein CASSPSGSSDNEQFF.

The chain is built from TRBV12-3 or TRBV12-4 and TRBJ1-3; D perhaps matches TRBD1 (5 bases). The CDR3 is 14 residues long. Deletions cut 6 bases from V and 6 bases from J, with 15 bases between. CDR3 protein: CASSYRGEENTIYF. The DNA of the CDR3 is TGTGCCAGCAGCTACCGGGGGGAAGAAAACACCATATATTTT.

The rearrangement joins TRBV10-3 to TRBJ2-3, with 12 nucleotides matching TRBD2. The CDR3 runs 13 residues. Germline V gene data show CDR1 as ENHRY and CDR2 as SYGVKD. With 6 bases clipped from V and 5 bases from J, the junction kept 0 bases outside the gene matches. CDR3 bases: TGTGCCATCAGGGGACTAGCGGGAGATACGCAGTATTTT. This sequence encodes CAIRGLAGDTQYF.

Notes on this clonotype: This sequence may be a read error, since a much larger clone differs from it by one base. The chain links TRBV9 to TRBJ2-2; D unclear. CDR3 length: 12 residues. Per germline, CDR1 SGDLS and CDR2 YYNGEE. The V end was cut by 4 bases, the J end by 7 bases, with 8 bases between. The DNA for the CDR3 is TGTGCCAGCAGCTCCCCCGGCGGGGAGCTGTTTTTT. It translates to CASSSPGGELFF. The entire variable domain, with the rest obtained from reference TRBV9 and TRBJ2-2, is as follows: DSGVTQTPKHLITATGQRVTLRCSPRSGDLSVYWYQQSLDQGLQFLIQYYNGEERAKGNILERFSAQQFPDLHSELNLSSLELGDSALYFCASSSPGGELFFGEGSRLTVL.

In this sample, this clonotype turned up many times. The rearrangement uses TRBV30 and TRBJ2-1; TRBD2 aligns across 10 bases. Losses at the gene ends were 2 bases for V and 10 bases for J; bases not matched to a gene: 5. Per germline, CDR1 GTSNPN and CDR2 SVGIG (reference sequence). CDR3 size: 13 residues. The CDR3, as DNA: TGTGCCTGGAGTCAAGCGGGAGGGTACGAGCAGTTCTTC. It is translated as CAWSQAGGYEQFF.

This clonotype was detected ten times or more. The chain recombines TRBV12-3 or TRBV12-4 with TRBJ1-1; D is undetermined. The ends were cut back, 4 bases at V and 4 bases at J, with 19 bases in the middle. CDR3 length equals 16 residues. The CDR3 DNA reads TGTGCCAGCAGTTCCGCGGGGTACTACACCCCCACTGAAGCTTTCTTT. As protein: CASSSAGYYTPTEAFF.

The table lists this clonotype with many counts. The CDR3 is CASSYGRTGRQFF. The CDR3 DNA reads TGTGCCAGCAGTTACGGCCGGACAGGTCGGCAGTTCTTC. The chain uses TRBV6-5 and TRBJ2-1; 7 nucleotides line up with TRBD1. The germline gives CDR1 MNHEY, CDR2 SVGAGI. The V and J ends lost 2 bases and 12 bases, in that order; junction bases with no gene match: 7. This CDR3 contains 13 residues.

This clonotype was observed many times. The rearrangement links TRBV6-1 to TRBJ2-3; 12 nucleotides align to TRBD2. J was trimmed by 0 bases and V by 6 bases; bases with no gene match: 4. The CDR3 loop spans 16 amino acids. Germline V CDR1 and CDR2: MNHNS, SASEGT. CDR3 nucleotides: TGTGCCAGCAGAGCCGGGACTAGCGGGAGCACAGATACGCAGTATTTT. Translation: CASRAGTSGSTDTQYF.

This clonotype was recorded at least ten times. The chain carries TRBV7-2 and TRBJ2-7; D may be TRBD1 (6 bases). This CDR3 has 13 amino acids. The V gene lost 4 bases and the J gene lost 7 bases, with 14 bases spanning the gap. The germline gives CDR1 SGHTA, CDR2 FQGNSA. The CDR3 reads CASSSWGHQEQYF. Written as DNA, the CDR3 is TGTGCCAGCAGCTCATGGGGACATCAAGAGCAGTACTTC.

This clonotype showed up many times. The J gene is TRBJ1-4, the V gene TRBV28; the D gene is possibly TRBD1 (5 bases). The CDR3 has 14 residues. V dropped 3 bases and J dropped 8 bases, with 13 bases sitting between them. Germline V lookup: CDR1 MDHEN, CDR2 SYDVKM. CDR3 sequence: CASSLGGTPEKLFF. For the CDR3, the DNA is TGTGCCAGCAGTTTGGGGGGGACGCCGGAAAAACTGTTTTTT.

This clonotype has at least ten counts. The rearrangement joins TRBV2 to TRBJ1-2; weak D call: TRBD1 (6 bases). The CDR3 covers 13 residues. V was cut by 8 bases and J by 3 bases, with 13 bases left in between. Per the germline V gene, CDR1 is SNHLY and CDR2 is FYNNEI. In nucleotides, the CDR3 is TGTGCCAGCCGGCTGGGGGCTGACTATGGCTACACCTTC. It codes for CASRLGADYGYTF.

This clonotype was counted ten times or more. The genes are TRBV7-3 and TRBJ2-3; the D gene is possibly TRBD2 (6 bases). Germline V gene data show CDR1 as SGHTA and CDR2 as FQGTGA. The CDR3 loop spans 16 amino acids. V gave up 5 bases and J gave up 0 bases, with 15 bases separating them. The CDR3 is CASSRGTGSSTDTQYF. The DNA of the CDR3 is TGTGCCAGCAGCCGCGGGACGGGCAGCAGCACAGATACGCAGTATTTT.

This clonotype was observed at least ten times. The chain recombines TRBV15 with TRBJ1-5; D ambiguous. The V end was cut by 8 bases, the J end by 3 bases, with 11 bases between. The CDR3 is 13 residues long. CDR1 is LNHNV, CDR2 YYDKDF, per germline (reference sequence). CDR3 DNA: TGTGCCACCGGTGCAACTTTCAATCAGCCCCAGCATTTT. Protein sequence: CATGATFNQPQHF.

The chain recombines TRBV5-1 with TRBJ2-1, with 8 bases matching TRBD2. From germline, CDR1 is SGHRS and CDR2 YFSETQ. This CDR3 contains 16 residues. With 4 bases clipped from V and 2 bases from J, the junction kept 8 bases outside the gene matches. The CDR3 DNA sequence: TGCGCCAGCAGCGGAGAAGCGGGAGCGACCTACAATGAGCAGTTCTTC. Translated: CASSGEAGATYNEQFF.

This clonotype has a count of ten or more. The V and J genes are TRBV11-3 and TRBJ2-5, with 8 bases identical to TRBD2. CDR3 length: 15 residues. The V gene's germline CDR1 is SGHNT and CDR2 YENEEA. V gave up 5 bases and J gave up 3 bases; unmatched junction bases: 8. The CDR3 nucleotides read TGTGCCAGCAGCATACTGGGACTAGGAAAAGAGACCCAGTACTTC. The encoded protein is CASSILGLGKETQYF. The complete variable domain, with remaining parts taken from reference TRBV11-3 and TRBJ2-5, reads EAGVVQSPRYKIIEKKQPVAFWCNPISGHNTLYWYLQNLGQGPELLIRYENEEAVDDSQLPKDRFSAERLKGVDSTLKIQPAELGDSAVYLCASSILGLGKETQYFGPGTRLLVL.

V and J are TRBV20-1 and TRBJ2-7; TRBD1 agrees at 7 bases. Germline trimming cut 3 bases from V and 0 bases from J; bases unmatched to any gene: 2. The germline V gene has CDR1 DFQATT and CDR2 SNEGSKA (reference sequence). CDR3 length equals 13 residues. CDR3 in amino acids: CSARGTVSYEQYF. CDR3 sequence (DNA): TGCAGTGCTAGGGGGACAGTCTCCTACGAGCAGTACTTC.

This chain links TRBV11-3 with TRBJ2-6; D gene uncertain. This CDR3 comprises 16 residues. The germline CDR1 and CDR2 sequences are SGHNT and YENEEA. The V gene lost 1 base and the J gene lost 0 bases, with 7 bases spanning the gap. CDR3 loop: CASSLGLFSGANVLTF. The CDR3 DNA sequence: TGTGCCAGCAGCTTAGGACTCTTCTCTGGGGCCAACGTCCTGACTTTC.

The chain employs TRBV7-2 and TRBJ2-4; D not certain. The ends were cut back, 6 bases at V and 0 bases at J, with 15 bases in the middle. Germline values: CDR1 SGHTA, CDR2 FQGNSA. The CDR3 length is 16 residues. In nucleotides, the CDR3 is TGTGCCAGCAGACCCCCGTCATCGGGAGCCAAAAACATTCAGTACTTC. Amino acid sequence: CASRPPSSGAKNIQYF. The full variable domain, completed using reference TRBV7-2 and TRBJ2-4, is GAGVSQSPSNKVTEKGKDVELRCDPISGHTALYWYRQSLGQGLEFLIYFQGNSAPDKSGLPSDRFSAERTGGSVSTLTIQRTQQEDSAVYLCASRPPSSGAKNIQYFGAGTRLSVL.

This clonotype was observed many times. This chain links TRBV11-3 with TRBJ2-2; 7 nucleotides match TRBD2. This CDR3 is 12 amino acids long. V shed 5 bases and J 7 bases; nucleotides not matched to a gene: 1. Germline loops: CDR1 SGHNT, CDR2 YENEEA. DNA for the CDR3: TGTGCCAGCAGCCCGGGAGGCGGGGAGCTGTTTTTT. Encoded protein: CASSPGGGELFF.

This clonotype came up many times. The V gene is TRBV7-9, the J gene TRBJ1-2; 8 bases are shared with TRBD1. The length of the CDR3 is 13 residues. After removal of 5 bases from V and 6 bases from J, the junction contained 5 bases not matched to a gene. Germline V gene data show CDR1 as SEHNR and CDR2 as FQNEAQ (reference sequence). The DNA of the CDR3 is TGTGCCAGCAGCATCCTGGACAGGGATGGCTACACCTTC. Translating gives CASSILDRDGYTF. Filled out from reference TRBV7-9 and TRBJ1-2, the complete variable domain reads DTGVSQNPRHKITKRGQNVTFRCDPISEHNRLYWYRQTLGQGPEFLTYFQNEAQLEKSRLLSDRFSAERPKGSFSTLEIQRTEQGDSAMYLCASSILDRDGYTFGSGTRLTVV.

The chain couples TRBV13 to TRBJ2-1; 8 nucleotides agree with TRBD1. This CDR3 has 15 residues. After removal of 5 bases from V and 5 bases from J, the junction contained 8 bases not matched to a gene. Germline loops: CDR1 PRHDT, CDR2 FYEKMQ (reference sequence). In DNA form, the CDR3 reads TGTGCCAGCAGCCCAAAGGACAGGGTGGACAATGAGCAGTTCTTC. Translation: CASSPKDRVDNEQFF.

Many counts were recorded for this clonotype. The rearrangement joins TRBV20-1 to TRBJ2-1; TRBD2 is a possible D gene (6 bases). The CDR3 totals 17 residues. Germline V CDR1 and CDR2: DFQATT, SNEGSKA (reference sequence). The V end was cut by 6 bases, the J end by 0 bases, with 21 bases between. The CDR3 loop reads CSAPTRARVSSYNEQFF. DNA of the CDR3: TGCAGTGCCCCGACTAGAGCGAGAGTCAGCTCCTACAATGAGCAGTTCTTC.

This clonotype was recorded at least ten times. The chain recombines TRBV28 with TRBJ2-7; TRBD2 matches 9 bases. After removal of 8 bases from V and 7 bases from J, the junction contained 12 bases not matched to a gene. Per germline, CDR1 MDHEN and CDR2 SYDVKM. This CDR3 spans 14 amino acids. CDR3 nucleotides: TGTGCCAGCTTCGGATCCGGGACTAGCCAAGAGCAGTACTTC. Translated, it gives CASFGSGTSQEQYF.